Listed here are 30 T cell receptor beta chains from one sample, sequenced in a study of cytomegalovirus exposure and HLA in healthy donors. The repertoire was sequenced with immunoSEQ multiplex PCR; TCRdb's copy has only in-frame clones and lacks some. The table records some 80,000 clones, roughly 94% of them present only once. The specimen sequenced was PBMCs. These receptors originate from a woman aged 18-29 years in good health and CMV-seronegative.

This rearrangement joins TRBV19 to TRBJ2-6, with D possibly matching TRBD2 (5 bases). CDR3 length: 13 residues. Trimming stripped 8 bases from V and 3 bases from J, with 8 bases between. The germline CDR1 and CDR2 sequences are LNHDA and SQIVND (reference sequence). The CDR3 region is CASRRDGANVLTF. CDR3 bases: TGTGCCAGTCGCCGGGATGGGGCCAACGTCCTGACTTTC.

Only one count was recorded for this clone. This sequence joins TRBV6-4 and TRBJ2-3; TRBD1 agrees at 9 bases. Germline V gives CDR1 MRHNA, CDR2 SNTAGT. This CDR3 is 14 amino acids long. V lost 5 bases and J lost 6; bases outside the gene matches: 6. The CDR3 spells CASSKQGASDTQYF. The CDR3 region has the DNA TGTGCCAGCAGTAAACAGGGGGCATCGGATACGCAGTATTTT.

The chain couples TRBV4-1 to TRBJ2-3; D is unresolved. The CDR3 extends over 11 amino acids. The germline gives CDR1 MGHRA, CDR2 YSYEKL. V lost 6 bases, J lost 2 bases, and 3 bases lay in between. As DNA, the CDR3 is TGCGCCAGCAGTCTCACAGATACGCAGTATTTT. It encodes CASSLTDTQYF.

The J gene is TRBJ2-3, the V gene TRBV9; D gene unclear. The length of the CDR3 is 13 residues. V lost 3 bases and J 2 bases, leaving 7 bases between the germline ends. Germline V CDR1 and CDR2: SGDLS, YYNGEE. Here the CDR3 reads CASSGALTDTQYF. CDR3 in DNA: TGTGCCAGCAGCGGAGCCCTCACAGATACGCAGTATTTT.

The V call is TRBV5-1, the J call TRBJ2-1; 10 bases align to TRBD2. CDR3 size: 15 residues. CDR1 is SGHRS and CDR2 is YFSETQ in the germline V gene. J was trimmed by 6 bases and V by 6 bases; bases with no gene match: 9. The CDR3 spells CASTKRGGQGNEQFF. The CDR3 coding sequence is TGCGCCAGCACCAAGCGGGGGGGCCAAGGCAATGAGCAGTTCTTC.

The chain's CDR3 is CASGHSSDTQYF. DNA for the CDR3: TGTGCCAGCGGCCACAGCTCAGATACGCAGTATTTT. This chain uses TRBV27 with TRBJ2-3; D unresolved. V lost 8 bases and J 4 bases, leaving 10 bases between the germline ends. The CDR3 has 12 amino acids. Germline loops: CDR1 MNHEY, CDR2 SMNVEV (reference sequence).

This sequence joins TRBV9 and TRBJ2-5; 10 positions match TRBD2. The CDR3 consists of 15 residues. Germline assignment: CDR1 SGDLS and CDR2 YYNGEE. The J segment lost 10 bases and the V segment lost 0 bases, leaving 9 bases of the junction unmatched. CDR3 residues: CASSVEGSGRSSQYF. The CDR3 DNA reads as TGTGCCAGCAGCGTAGAGGGTAGCGGGAGGTCGAGCCAGTACTTC.

V is TRBV14 and J is TRBJ2-3; TRBD2 matches 8 bases. The CDR3 has 17 residues. The V gene's germline CDR1 is SGHDN and CDR2 FVKESK. With V trimmed by 5 bases and J by 2 bases, 12 bases remained unmatched. CDR3 DNA: TGTGCCAGCAGCTCCCGGATTGGTAGCGGGGCCACAGATACGCAGTATTTT. Amino acids: CASSSRIGSGATDTQYF.

The V and J genes are TRBV27 and TRBJ1-2; TRBD1 matches 9 bases. Germline V gives CDR1 MNHEY, CDR2 SMNVEV (reference sequence). The CDR3 is 13 amino acids. Trimming took 6 bases from V and 4 from J; bases not matched to a gene: 3. Written as DNA, the CDR3 is TGTGCCAGCAGCCCGACAGGGGGCTATGGCTACACCTTC. It codes for CASSPTGGYGYTF.

The chain recombines TRBV6-1 with TRBJ2-5; D gene uncertain. This CDR3 has 15 amino acids. The V gene's germline CDR1 is MNHNS and CDR2 SASEGT. Trimming cost V 7 bases and J 2 bases, with 17 bases left between them. The CDR3, as DNA: TGTGCCAGCACCCTAACACACAGTGCACAAGAGACCCAGTACTTC. Residues: CASTLTHSAQETQYF.

J is TRBJ1-2 and V is TRBV6-5, with no clear D. The ends were cut back, 0 bases at V and 7 bases at J, with 9 bases in the middle. The CDR3 runs to 13 residues. Germline assignment: CDR1 MNHEY and CDR2 SVGAGI. The CDR3 bases are TGTGCCAGCAGTTACTCGACTTCTTCTGGCTACACCTTC. Its protein product is CASSYSTSSGYTF.

This clone was recorded once. The chain uses TRBV7-7 and TRBJ2-2; D is unclear. V lost 5 bases and J lost 2, with 15 bases in between. This CDR3 is built from 16 residues. Germline V gene sequence: CDR1 SSHAT, CDR2 FNYEAQ (reference sequence). The chain's CDR3 is CASSLVGGTNTGELFF. In nucleotides, the CDR3 is TGTGCCAGCAGCCTTGTCGGCGGAACAAACACCGGGGAGCTGTTTTTT.

V gene TRBV28 combines with J gene TRBJ1-2; perhaps TRBD1 as D (5 bases). This CDR3 contains 12 residues. Germline loops: CDR1 MDHEN, CDR2 SYDVKM. Trimming stripped 2 bases from V and 7 bases from J, with 8 bases between. CDR3 loop: CASSLGGGGYTF. Here the CDR3 DNA reads TGTGCCAGCAGTTTAGGGGGGGGTGGCTACACCTTC.

This sequence joins TRBV14 and TRBJ2-1, with D maybe TRBD2 (6 bases). V shed 3 bases and J shed 7 bases, with 13 bases lying between them. This CDR3 has 14 amino acids. Germline-derived CDR1 and CDR2 are SGHDN and FVKESK. CDR3 residues: CASSQTSPNNEQFF. CDR3 sequence (DNA): TGTGCCAGCAGCCAGACTAGTCCCAATAATGAGCAGTTCTTC.

The V gene is TRBV7-6, the J gene TRBJ2-5, with D maybe TRBD1 (6 bases). CDR3 length: 14 residues. Germline CDR1 SGHVS, CDR2 FNYEAQ. V was clipped by 2 bases and J by 4 bases, with 11 bases between them. The CDR3 loop is CASSLQGRGETQYF. For the CDR3, the DNA is TGTGCCAGCAGCTTACAGGGGCGTGGAGAGACCCAGTACTTC.

This chain uses TRBV2 with TRBJ1-3; 7 bases match TRBD1. The CDR3 contains 14 residues. V lost 8 bases and J lost 2; bases outside the gene matches: 6. Germline loops: CDR1 SNHLY, CDR2 FYNNEI. CDR3 coding DNA: TGTGCCAGCCAATTGCAGGGGGCTGGAAACACCATATATTTT. Amino acids: CASQLQGAGNTIYF. The variable domain in full, completed from reference TRBV2 and TRBJ1-3, reads EPEVTQTPSHQVTQMGQEVILRCVPISNHLYFYWYRQILGQKVEFLVSFYNNEISEKSEIFDDQFSVERPDGSNFTLKIRSTKLEDSAMYFCASQLQGAGNTIYFGEGSWLTVV.

The V and J genes are TRBV7-2 and TRBJ2-3; TRBD1 matches 11 bases. CDR1 and CDR2 from the germline V gene are SGHTA and FQGNSA. The CDR3 has 17 residues. Germline trimming cut 0 bases from V and 6 bases from J; bases unmatched to any gene: 8. CDR3 sequence: CASSLAPGQGGLDTQYF. The CDR3 DNA sequence: TGTGCCAGCAGCTTAGCCCCGGGACAGGGGGGTTTGGATACGCAGTATTTT.

The chain links TRBV5-8 to TRBJ2-2, with TRBD2 matching over 9 bases. The CDR3 is made up of 16 amino acids. With 0 bases clipped from V and 5 bases from J, the junction kept 5 bases outside the gene matches. Germline V gene lookup returns CDR1 SGHTS and CDR2 YDEGEE. CDR3 coding DNA: TGTGCCAGCAGCTTGGGACTAGCGGCTGGGACCGGGGAGCTGTTTTTT. The encoded protein is CASSLGLAAGTGELFF.

The chain joins TRBV19 to TRBJ2-7; D unresolved. The V and J ends lost 1 base and 1 base respectively, with 11 bases between them. The germline CDR1 and CDR2 sequences are LNHDA and SQIVND (reference sequence). The CDR3 contains 15 residues. Written as DNA, the CDR3 is TGTGCCAGTAGTATAGGTCCCCATCCATCCTACGAGCAGTACTTC. Protein sequence: CASSIGPHPSYEQYF.

This chain uses TRBV14 with TRBJ1-2; 11 bases line up with TRBD1. The V and J ends lost 2 bases and 4 bases, in that order; junction bases with no gene match: 6. The CDR3 spans 16 residues. From germline, CDR1 is SGHDN and CDR2 FVKESK. In DNA form, the CDR3 reads TGTGCCAGCAGCCAACTTGGACAGGGGGCGCGCTATGGCTACACCTTC. Amino acid sequence: CASSQLGQGARYGYTF.

The rearrangement links TRBV30 to TRBJ1-5; tentatively, D is TRBD1 (6 bases). The germline V gene has CDR1 GTSNPN and CDR2 SVGIG (reference sequence). This CDR3 spans 14 amino acids. Trimming left V 1 base short and J 1 base short, with 8 bases between. DNA for the CDR3: TGTGCCTGGAGTGGGACAGCAAGCAATCAGCCCCAGCATTTT. Protein: CAWSGTASNQPQHF. Looking up the rest from reference TRBV30 and TRBJ1-5 gives the full variable domain: SQTIHQWPATLVQPVGSPLSLECTVEGTSNPNLYWYRQAAGRGLQLLFYSVGIGQISSEVPQNLSASRPQDRQFILSSKKLLLSDSGFYLCAWSGTASNQPQHFGDGTRLSIL.

This chain links TRBV5-4 with TRBJ2-5, with 9 bases lining up with TRBD1. With 5 bases clipped from V and 2 bases from J, the junction kept 4 bases outside the gene matches. CDR1 SGHNT and CDR2 YYREEE come from the germline V gene (reference sequence). The length of the CDR3 is 14 residues. As DNA, the CDR3 is TGTGCCAGCAGGGGACAGGGAGGTCAAGAGACCCAGTACTTC. This sequence encodes CASRGQGGQETQYF. Based on the CDR3 plus reference TRBV5-4 and TRBJ2-5, the full variable domain is ETGVTQSPTHLIKTRGQQVTLRCSSQSGHNTVSWYQQALGQGPQFIFQYYREEENGRGNFPPRFSGLQFPNYSSELNVNALELDDSALYLCASRGQGGQETQYFGPGTRLLVL.

The chain uses TRBV11-2 and TRBJ2-1; unclear D gene. Germline assignment: CDR1 SGHAT and CDR2 FQNNGV. The CDR3 has 15 amino acids. Deletions cut 1 base from V and 0 bases from J, with 7 bases between. The CDR3 here is CASSLGSSSYNEQFF. CDR3 bases: TGTGCCAGCAGCTTAGGTTCGAGCTCCTACAATGAGCAGTTCTTC.

J is TRBJ1-4 and V is TRBV10-3, with TRBD1 matching 9 bases. J was trimmed by 2 bases and V by 6 bases; bases with no gene match: 4. The length of the CDR3 is 15 residues. Looked up from germline, CDR1 is ENHRY and CDR2 is SYGVKD. Written as DNA, the CDR3 is TGTGCCATCAGACAGGGGGCAGGGACTAATGAAAAACTGTTTTTT. This codes for CAIRQGAGTNEKLFF.

This clone showed up just once. Sequence at one end of the junction differs from germline and may be a read error. This chain connects TRBV7-6 to TRBJ2-7, with D uncertain. Germline V CDR1 and CDR2: SGHVS, FNYEAQ. CDR3 length: 14 residues. Written as DNA, the CDR3 is TGTGCCAGCAGCTTAGGGGCCAGGTCCTCCGAGCAGTACTTC. It is translated as CASSLGARSSEQYF.

V and J are TRBV19 and TRBJ1-1; no definite D call. CDR1 LNHDA and CDR2 SQIVND come from the germline V gene (reference sequence). V lost 5 bases and J 1 base, leaving 8 bases between the germline ends. This CDR3 spans 13 amino acids. The CDR3 DNA reads TGTGCCAGTAGTTACCGGGGGAACACTGAAGCTTTCTTT. Translation: CASSYRGNTEAFF.

This chain links TRBV10-1 with TRBJ2-3; D remains ambiguous. Germline loops: CDR1 WNHNN, CDR2 SYGVQD (reference sequence). Between the trimmed V and J ends, which lost 6 bases and 3 bases, there was a span of 10 bases. This CDR3 is built from 13 residues. The CDR3 sequence is CASRPDGTDTQYF. In DNA form, the CDR3 reads TGCGCCAGCAGACCCGACGGGACAGATACGCAGTATTTT.

J is TRBJ1-1 and V is TRBV19; 7 positions match TRBD1. The V gene's germline CDR1 is LNHDA and CDR2 SQIVND (reference sequence). This CDR3 is built from 13 residues. V shed 6 bases and J 4 bases; nucleotides not matched to a gene: 5. The CDR3 reads CASSWAGGTEAFF. CDR3 nucleotides: TGTGCCAGTAGCTGGGCAGGGGGCACTGAAGCTTTCTTT.

V and J are TRBV15 and TRBJ1-1; the D gene is possibly TRBD1 (6 bases). Trimming shortened V by 5 bases and J by 0 bases, and 10 bases separated the two germline ends. Germline CDR1 and CDR2: LNHNV and YYDKDF (reference sequence). The length of the CDR3 is 14 residues. The CDR3 DNA reads TGTGCCACCAGCCCCTGGGGGCTGAACACTGAAGCTTTCTTT. Residues: CATSPWGLNTEAFF. Supplemented by reference TRBV15 and TRBJ1-1, the full variable domain reads DAMVIQNPRYQVTQFGKPVTLSCSQTLNHNVMYWYQQKSSQAPKLLFHYYDKDFNNEADTPDNFQSRRPNTSFCFLDIRSPGLGDTAMYLCATSPWGLNTEAFFGQGTRLTVV.

This rearrangement joins TRBV7-9 to TRBJ2-7; D not resolved. The V gene lost 1 base and the J gene lost 3 bases, with 4 bases spanning the gap. The CDR3 has 12 residues. From germline, CDR1 is SEHNR and CDR2 FQNEAQ (reference sequence). CDR3 nucleotide sequence: TGTGCCAGCAGCTTAGTACTCTACGAGCAGTACTTC. This translates into CASSLVLYEQYF.